Described below is a single TCR beta chain sequence and its context. Its antigen is unknown. J lost 0 bases, V lost 5 bases, and 8 bases had no gene match. Germline-derived CDR1 and CDR2 are MGHRA and YSYEKL. This CDR3 contains 17 residues. Universal primer sites and UMIs were introduced during 5'RACE template-switching synthesis of TCR cDNA. TCRdb reanalysed the 5' RACE reads using MiXCR and keeps one entry per CDR3 protein. The sample lists under 350,000 distinct CDR3 sequences, approximately 4% occurring once. These data belong to a study of T cells after yellow fever vaccination. Study-level background: SMART-Seq v4 Ultra Low Input prepared the low-cell-number fractions. General study findings and limits: Abundant clonotypes from the bulk population could get into FACS-sorted repertoires as contaminants. The booster saw the reappearance of most primary-vaccination clones (nearly 98% CD4, 80% to 90% CD8).

The sample in question was PBMCs, obtained 5 days after the yellow fever booster vaccination. The origin of this receptor is a man aged 18 to 30 who received the YFV17D yellow fever vaccine. The chain employs TRBV4-1 and TRBJ2-2, with 8 nucleotides matching TRBD2. This CDR3 reads CASSYNGRGANTGELFF. CDR3 in DNA: TGCGCCAGCAGCTACAACGGGCGGGGGGCGAACACCGGGGAGCTGTTTTTT.